These T cell receptor beta chains were read from a single sample in a study of cytomegalovirus exposure and HLA in healthy donors. Using immunoSEQ multiplex PCR, the repertoire was profiled, and TCRdb retains in-frame clones only, with some absent. This table holds 150,000 or so clones, around four fifths found once. The sample taken for sequencing was PBMCs. These receptors were collected from a man aged 30 to 39 in good health and CMV-seronegative. The CDR3 runs from the conserved cysteine through the conserved F or W. A D gene is named only where the DNA matches it firmly. Clone size is not always given. Where it is, it says once, few, many or a class for expanded clones.

V	J	size	D	DNA	CDR3
TRBV7-3	TRBJ2-6	.	.	TGTGCCAGCAGCTTACGGCCGCCCCAGGGAGGGGCCAACGTCCTGACTTTC	CASSLRPPQGGANVLTF
TRBV6-5	TRBJ1-1	once	TRBD1	TGTGCCAGCAGGACAGGGGGAGTCGGAACTGAAGCTTTCTTT	CASRTGGVGTEAFF
TRBV28	TRBJ2-3	few	.	TGTGCCAGCAGTGACAGGAACACAGATACGCAGTATTTT	CASSDRNTDTQYF
TRBV7-9	TRBJ1-5	.	TRBD1	TGTGCCAGCAGCCGGACAGGGGATGCCAATCAGCCCCAGCATTTT	CASSRTGDANQPQHF
TRBV9	TRBJ2-7	few	.	TGTGCCAGCAGCGTAGCATCAGGGAGGTCCTACGAGCAGTACTTC	CASSVASGRSYEQYF
TRBV5-5	TRBJ2-3	.	.	TGTGCCAGCAGCTCCCCACAGAAGGGGAATACGCAGTATTTT	CASSSPQKGNTQYF
TRBV4-2	TRBJ2-7	.	TRBD2	TGTGCCAGCAGCCTCGGGGGGACGGTTAGGACCCCCTACGAGCAGTACTTC	CASSLGGTVRTPYEQYF
TRBV5-1	TRBJ2-7	.	.	TGCGCCAGCACAGAAAGAGGGCAGCCATCCTACGAGCAGTACTTC	CASTERGQPSYEQYF
TRBV6-5	TRBJ2-7	.	.	TGTGCCAGCAGTTACAGAGACTCCTACGAGCAGTACTTC	CASSYRDSYEQYF
TRBV2	TRBJ1-1	.	.	TGTGCCAGCAGTGAACGTCCGGGATACACTGAAGCTTTCTTT	CASSERPGYTEAFF
TRBV28	TRBJ1-5	.	.	TGTGCCAGCAGTTTCCCCACAGAGATTGTCAATCAGCCCCAGCATTTT	CASSFPTEIVNQPQHF
TRBV28	TRBJ1-5	.	.	TGTGCCAGCAGACGCTCGGCCCCCCGACTCCAGCCCCAGCATTTT	CASRRSAPRLQPQHF
TRBV28	TRBJ2-7	once	TRBD2	TGTGCCAGCAGTGGTGCTAGCGGGAGCTCCTACGAGCAGTACTTC	CASSGASGSSYEQYF
TRBV6-1	TRBJ1-2	once	.	TGTGCCAGCAAAGAGGTTCTCTATGGCTACACCTTC	CASKEVLYGYTF
TRBV9	TRBJ2-2	.	.	TGTGCCAGCAGCGTAGGTCGCCAGGGTGGCGGGGAGCTGTTTTTT	CASSVGRQGGGELFF
TRBV28	TRBJ2-5	.	.	TGTGCCATCCAAGCCCGCGACAGCCAGTACTTC	CAIQARDSQYF
TRBV7-6	TRBJ1-2	.	.	TGTGCCAGCAGCTTATACGAGACAGCCTATGGCTACACCTTC	CASSLYETAYGYTF
TRBV30	TRBJ2-1	.	.	TGTGCCTGGAGCGATAGAAATGAGCAGTTCTTC	CAWSDRNEQFF
TRBV10-2	TRBJ2-3	few	.	TGCGCCAGCAGGGGGGGGCGGGACCTCTTACGTGATACGCAGTATTTT	CASRGGRDLLRDTQYF
TRBV29-1	TRBJ2-3	.	TRBD1	TGCAGCAACAGGGGAATTAGCACAGATACGCAGTATTTT	CSNRGISTDTQYF
TRBV28	TRBJ1-6	few	TRBD1	TGTGCCAGCAGTCCCGTGGACAGGGTTGCCCTCCACTTT	CASSPVDRVALHF
TRBV19	TRBJ2-5	.	TRBD1	TGTGCCAGTAGTCCCAGCCGGGACAGGTCGAAGGAGACCCAGTACTTC	CASSPSRDRSKETQYF
TRBV5-4	TRBJ1-1	.	TRBD1	TGTGCCAGCAGTCCGTCGACAGGGGGGGGCACTGAAGCTTTCTTT	CASSPSTGGGTEAFF
TRBV6-5	TRBJ2-1	few	TRBD1	TGTGCCAGCAGCTCCCCCGGGACAGGGCTGGTTGAGCAGTTCTTC	CASSSPGTGLVEQFF
TRBV28	TRBJ2-7	few	TRBD1	TGTGCCAGCCTCCCGCCGGGACAGGGGGCTTACGAGCAGTACTTC	CASLPPGQGAYEQYF
TRBV5-1	TRBJ2-7	few	.	TGCGCCAGCAGCTTGGTCCCAGGGTCCTACGAGCAGTACTTC	CASSLVPGSYEQYF
TRBV5-6	TRBJ1-2	.	TRBD1	TGTGCCAGCGCCCTCGGGACAGGGGGGTTCTTCGGGGGCTACACCTTC	CASALGTGGFFGGYTF
TRBV5-1	TRBJ2-7	.	TRBD1	TGCGCCAGCAGGATGAGACTCTTAACAGGGGGCGACTACGAGCAGTACTTC	CASRMRLLTGGDYEQYF
TRBV7-3	TRBJ2-2	.	.	TGTGCCAGCAGCTTAATCCGGGGTTCGGGAACCGGGGAGCTGTTTTTT	CASSLIRGSGTGELFF
TRBV7-9	TRBJ2-7	.	.	TGTTCCAGCAGCTCCCAAGGGGCGGCTCCTTCCTACGAGCAGTACTTC	CSSSSQGAAPSYEQYF
TRBV14	TRBJ2-1	.	TRBD2	TGTGCCAGCAGCCAACAACTAGCGGGAAGTAATGAGCAGTTCTTC	CASSQQLAGSNEQFF